This T cell receptor beta chain stems from a study of OX40 agonist ivuxolimab in advanced cancers. There are 14 residues in the CDR3. V shed 7 bases, J shed 4 bases, and the junction held 6 bases outside the gene matches. Germline V gives CDR1 MNHNS, CDR2 SASEGT. Sequenced by immunoSEQ multiplex PCR; TCRdb stores in-frame clones only, minus some. The sample gives tens of thousands of clones, around 80% of which show up once; around 7.9% is in the top ten. The study, taken as a whole, reports: Clonal expansion by week 6 occurred in CD4+ and CD8+ blood T cells (at 0.1 to 3.0 mg/kg).

Regarding this clone: Its antigen is not identified.

This receptor was identified in an adult with an advanced solid tumor such as melanoma, head and neck, liver or kidney cancer. V gene TRBV6-1 combines with J gene TRBJ2-7, with 11 nucleotides matching TRBD1. This material consisted of CD4+ or CD8+ T cells sorted from blood, taken in a trial of the OX40 agonist ivuxolimab. The CDR3 DNA reads TGTGCCAGCATGTGGACAGGGGGCGGTTACGAGCAGTACTTC. This translates into CASMWTGGGYEQYF.